Many counts were recorded for the clone carrying this T cell receptor (beta chain). Its antigen is unidentified. The data originate from a study of molecular identifiers for immune sequencing clone quantification. The study's findings and limits: Spiked Jurkat TCR RNA equal to one cell could reportedly be picked out among some 1 million naive cells.

The CDR3 runs to 14 residues. CDR1 and CDR2 (germline): SQVTM, ANQGSEA. For bulk TCR libraries, previously described methods and listed TCR primers were used. TCRdb itself ran the PCR reads through MiXCR, one entry per CDR3 protein. The sample comprises about 68,000 distinct CDR3 sequences, less than 20% of which are singletons, and about 1.5% rests with the top ten. Input material: naive CD8+ T cells from blood, with Jurkat cell RNA spiked in. Subset indicated: FACS-sorted CD8+CD4-CCR7+CD45RA+ naive T cells. The chain joins TRBV29-1 to TRBJ2-1, with a tentative D call TRBD1 (5 bases). The TCR comes from a human donor in good health. Some libraries in this study had Jurkat cell RNA spiked in. The CDR3 loop is CRKSVTASYNEQFF. CDR3 coding DNA: TGCAGGAAGTCGGTGACAGCCTCCTACAATGAGCAGTTCTTC.